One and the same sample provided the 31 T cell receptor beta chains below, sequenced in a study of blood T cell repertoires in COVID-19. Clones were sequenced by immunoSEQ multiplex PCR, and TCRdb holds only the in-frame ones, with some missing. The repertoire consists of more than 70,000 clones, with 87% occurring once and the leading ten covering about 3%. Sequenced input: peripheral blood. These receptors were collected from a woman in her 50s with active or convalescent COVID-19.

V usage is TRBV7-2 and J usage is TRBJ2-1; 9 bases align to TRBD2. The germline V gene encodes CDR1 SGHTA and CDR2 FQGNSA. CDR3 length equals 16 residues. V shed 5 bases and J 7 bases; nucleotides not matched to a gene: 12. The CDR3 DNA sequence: TGTGCCAGCAGCCCCTCGGGGACTAGCCGAATAAATGAGCAGTTCTTC. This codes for CASSPSGTSRINEQFF. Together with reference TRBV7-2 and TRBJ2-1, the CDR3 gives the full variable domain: GAGVSQSPSNKVTEKGKDVELRCDPISGHTALYWYRQSLGQGLEFLIYFQGNSAPDKSGLPSDRFSAERTGGSVSTLTIQRTQQEDSAVYLCASSPSGTSRINEQFFGPGTRLTVL.

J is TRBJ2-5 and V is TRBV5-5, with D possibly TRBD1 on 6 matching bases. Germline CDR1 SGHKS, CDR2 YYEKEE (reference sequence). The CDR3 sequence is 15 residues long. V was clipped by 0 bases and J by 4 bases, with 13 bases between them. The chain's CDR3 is CASSLVWDNPETQYF. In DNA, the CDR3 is TGTGCCAGCAGCTTGGTCTGGGACAATCCAGAGACCCAGTACTTC. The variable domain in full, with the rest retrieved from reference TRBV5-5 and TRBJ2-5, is DAGVTQSPTHLIKTRGQQVTLRCSPISGHKSVSWYQQVLGQGPQFIFQYYEKEERGRGNFPDRFSARQFPNYSSELNVNALLLGDSALYLCASSLVWDNPETQYFGPGTRLLVL.

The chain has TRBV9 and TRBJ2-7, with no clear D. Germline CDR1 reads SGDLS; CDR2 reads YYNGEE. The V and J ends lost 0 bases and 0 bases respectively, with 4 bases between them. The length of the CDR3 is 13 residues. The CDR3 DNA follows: TGTGCCAGCAGCGTAGGTAGCTCCTACGAGCAGTACTTC. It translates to CASSVGSSYEQYF.

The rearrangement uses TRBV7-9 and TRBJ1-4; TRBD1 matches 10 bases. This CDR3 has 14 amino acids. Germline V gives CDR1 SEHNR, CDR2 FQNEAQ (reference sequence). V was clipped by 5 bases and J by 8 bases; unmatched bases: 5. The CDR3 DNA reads TGTGCCAGCAGCCTGGGACAGGGGCGGGAAAAACTGTTTTTT. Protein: CASSLGQGREKLFF.

The chain's CDR3 is CASKAEDIQYF. The CDR3 DNA follows: TGCGCCAGCAAAGCCGAGGACATTCAGTACTTC. This rearrangement joins TRBV5-1 to TRBJ2-4; D gene uncertain. V shed 6 bases and J shed 8 bases, with 9 bases lying between them. The CDR3 spans 11 residues. Germline values: CDR1 SGHRS, CDR2 YFSETQ.

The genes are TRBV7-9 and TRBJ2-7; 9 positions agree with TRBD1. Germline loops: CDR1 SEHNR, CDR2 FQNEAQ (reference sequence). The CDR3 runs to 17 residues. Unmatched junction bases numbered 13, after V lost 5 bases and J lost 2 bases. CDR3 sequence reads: CASSPLTDRGDTYEQYF. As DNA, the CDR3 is TGTGCCAGCAGCCCGCTAACTGACAGGGGGGACACCTACGAGCAGTACTTC. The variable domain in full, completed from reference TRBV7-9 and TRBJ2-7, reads DTGVSQNPRHKITKRGQNVTFRCDPISEHNRLYWYRQTLGQGPEFLTYFQNEAQLEKSRLLSDRFSAERPKGSFSTLEIQRTEQGDSAMYLCASSPLTDRGDTYEQYFGPGTRLTVT.

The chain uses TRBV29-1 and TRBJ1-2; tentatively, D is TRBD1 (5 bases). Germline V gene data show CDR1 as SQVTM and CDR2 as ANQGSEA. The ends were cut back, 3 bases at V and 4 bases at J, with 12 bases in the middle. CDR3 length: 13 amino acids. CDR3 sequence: CSVDPPGGYGYTF. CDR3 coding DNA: TGCAGCGTTGATCCCCCGGGGGGCTATGGCTACACCTTC.

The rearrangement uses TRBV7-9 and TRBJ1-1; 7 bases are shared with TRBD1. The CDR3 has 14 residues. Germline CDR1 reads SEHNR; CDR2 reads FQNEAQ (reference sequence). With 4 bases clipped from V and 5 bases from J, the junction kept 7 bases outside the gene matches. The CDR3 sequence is CASSSQGLGTEAFF. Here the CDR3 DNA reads TGTGCCAGCAGCTCACAGGGGCTGGGGACTGAAGCTTTCTTT.

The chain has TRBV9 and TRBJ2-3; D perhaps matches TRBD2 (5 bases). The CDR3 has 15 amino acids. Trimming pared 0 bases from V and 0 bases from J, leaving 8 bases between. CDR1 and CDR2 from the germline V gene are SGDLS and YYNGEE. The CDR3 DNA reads TGTGCCAGCAGCGTAGCGGGGTCTAGCACAGATACGCAGTATTTT. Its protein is CASSVAGSSTDTQYF.

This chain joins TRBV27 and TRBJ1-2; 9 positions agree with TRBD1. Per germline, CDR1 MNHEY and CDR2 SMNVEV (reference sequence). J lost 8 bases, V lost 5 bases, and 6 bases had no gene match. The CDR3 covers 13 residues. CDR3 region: CASSLDRGGGYTF. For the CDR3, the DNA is TGTGCCAGCAGTCTGGACAGGGGAGGAGGCTACACCTTC.

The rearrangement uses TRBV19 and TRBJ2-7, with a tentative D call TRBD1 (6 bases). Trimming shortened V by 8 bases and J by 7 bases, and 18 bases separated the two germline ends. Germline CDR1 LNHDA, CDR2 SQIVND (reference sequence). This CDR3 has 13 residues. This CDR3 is CASSPGQEGEQYF. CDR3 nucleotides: TGTGCCAGTTCCCCGGGACAAGAGGGGGAGCAGTACTTC. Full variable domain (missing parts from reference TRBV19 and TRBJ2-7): DGGITQSPKYLFRKEGQNVTLSCEQNLNHDAMYWYRQDPGQGLRLIYYSQIVNDFQKGDIAEGYSVSREKKESFPLTVTSAQKNPTAFYLCASSPGQEGEQYFGPGTRLTVT.

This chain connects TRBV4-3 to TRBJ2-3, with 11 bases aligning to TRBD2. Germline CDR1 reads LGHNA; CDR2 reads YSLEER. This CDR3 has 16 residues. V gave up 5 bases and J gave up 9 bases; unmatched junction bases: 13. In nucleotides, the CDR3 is TGCGCCAGCAGCGCGGGGCTAGCGGGGGGCCCGGACACGCAGTATTTT. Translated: CASSAGLAGGPDTQYF.

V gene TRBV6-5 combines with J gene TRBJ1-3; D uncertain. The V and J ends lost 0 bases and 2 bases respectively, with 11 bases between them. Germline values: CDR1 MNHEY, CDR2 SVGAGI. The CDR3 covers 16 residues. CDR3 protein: CASSYSRQQPGNTIYF. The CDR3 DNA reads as TGTGCCAGCAGTTACTCGAGACAACAACCTGGAAACACCATATATTTT.

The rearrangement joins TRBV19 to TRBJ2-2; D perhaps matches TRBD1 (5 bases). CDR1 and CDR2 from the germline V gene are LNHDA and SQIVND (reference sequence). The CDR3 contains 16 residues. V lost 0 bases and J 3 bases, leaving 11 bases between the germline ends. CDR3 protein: CASSIEGRAYTGELFF. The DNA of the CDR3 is TGTGCCAGTAGTATAGAGGGCAGGGCGTACACCGGGGAGCTGTTTTTT.

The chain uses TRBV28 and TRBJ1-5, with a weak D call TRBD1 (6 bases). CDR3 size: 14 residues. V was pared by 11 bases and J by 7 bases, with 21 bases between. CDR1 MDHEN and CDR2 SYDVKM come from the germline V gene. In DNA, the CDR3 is TGTGCCGTCGGCGTCGGGGGGCTAGGGCAGCCCCAGCATTTT. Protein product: CAVGVGGLGQPQHF.

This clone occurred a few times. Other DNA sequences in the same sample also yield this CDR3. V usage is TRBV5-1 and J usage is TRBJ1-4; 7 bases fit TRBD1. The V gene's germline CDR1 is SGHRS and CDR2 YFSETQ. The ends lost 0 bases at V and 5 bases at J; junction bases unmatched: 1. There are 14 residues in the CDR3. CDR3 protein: CASSLAQGNEKLFF. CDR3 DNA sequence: TGCGCCAGCAGCTTGGCACAGGGGAATGAAAAACTGTTTTTT.

The CDR3 nucleotides read TGTGCCAGCAGCGTAGAGTCGGTTGACTATGGCTACACCTTC. Its translation is CASSVESVDYGYTF. The chain combines TRBV9 with TRBJ1-2; the D is unclear. Germline assignment: CDR1 SGDLS and CDR2 YYNGEE. Deletions cut 0 bases from V and 3 bases from J, with 9 bases between. The CDR3 has 14 amino acids.

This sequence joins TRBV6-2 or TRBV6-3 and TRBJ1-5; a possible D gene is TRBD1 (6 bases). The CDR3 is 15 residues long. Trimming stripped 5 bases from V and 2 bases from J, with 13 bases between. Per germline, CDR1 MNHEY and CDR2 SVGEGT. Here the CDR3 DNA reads TGTGCCAGCAGTCGACCGGGACAAGGCAATCAGCCCCAGCATTTT. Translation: CASSRPGQGNQPQHF.

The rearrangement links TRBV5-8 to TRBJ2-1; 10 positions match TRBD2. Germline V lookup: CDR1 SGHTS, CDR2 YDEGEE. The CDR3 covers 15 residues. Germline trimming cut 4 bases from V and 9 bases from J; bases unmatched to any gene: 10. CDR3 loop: CASSPRLAGGGEQFF. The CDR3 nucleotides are TGTGCCAGCAGCCCGAGACTAGCGGGTGGCGGTGAGCAGTTCTTC.

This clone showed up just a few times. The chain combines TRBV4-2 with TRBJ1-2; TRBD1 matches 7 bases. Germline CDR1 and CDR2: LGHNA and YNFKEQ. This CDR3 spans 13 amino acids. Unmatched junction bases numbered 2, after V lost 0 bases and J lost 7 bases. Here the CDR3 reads CASSQDRGSGYTF. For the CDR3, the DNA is TGTGCCAGCAGCCAAGACAGGGGGTCTGGCTACACCTTC.

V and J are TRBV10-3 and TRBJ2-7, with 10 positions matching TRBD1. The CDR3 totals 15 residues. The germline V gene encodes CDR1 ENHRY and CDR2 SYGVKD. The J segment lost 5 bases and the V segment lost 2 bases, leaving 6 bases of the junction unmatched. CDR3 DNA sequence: TGTGCCATCAGTGAGAGGGGGACAGGGGCCAACGAGCAGTACTTC. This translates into CAISERGTGANEQYF.

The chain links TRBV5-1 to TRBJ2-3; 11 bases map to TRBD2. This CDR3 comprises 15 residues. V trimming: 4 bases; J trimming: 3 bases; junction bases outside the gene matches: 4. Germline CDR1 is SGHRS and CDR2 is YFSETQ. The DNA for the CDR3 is TGCGCCAGCAGCATTAGCGGGGGGGCGACAGATACGCAGTATTTT. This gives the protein CASSISGGATDTQYF.

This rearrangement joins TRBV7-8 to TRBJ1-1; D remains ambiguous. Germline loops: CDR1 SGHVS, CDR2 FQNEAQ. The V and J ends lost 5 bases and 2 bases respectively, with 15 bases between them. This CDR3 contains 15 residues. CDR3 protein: CASSPRREINTEAFF. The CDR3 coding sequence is TGTGCCAGCAGCCCGCGCCGGGAGATAAACACTGAAGCTTTCTTT.

The CDR3 nucleotides read TGTGCCAGCAGCCAAGACCCCCCAGGCTCTGGAAACACCATATATTTT. Its protein product is CASSQDPPGSGNTIYF. The V gene is TRBV4-2, the J gene TRBJ1-3; D remains ambiguous. From germline, CDR1 is LGHNA and CDR2 YNFKEQ. CDR3 size: 16 residues. V gave up 0 bases and J gave up 0 bases, with 9 bases separating them.

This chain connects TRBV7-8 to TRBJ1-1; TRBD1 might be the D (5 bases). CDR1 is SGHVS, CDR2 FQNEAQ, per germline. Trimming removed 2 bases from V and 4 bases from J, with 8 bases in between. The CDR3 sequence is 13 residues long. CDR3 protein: CASSLRGGTEAFF. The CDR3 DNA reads TGTGCCAGCAGCTTACGGGGGGGCACTGAAGCTTTCTTT.

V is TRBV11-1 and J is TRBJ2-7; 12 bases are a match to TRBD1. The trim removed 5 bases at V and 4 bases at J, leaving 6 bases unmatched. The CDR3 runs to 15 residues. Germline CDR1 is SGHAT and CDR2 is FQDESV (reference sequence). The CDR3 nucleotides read TGTGCCAGCAGCCTGCCGGGACAGGGGGCTTACGAGCAGTACTTC. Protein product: CASSLPGQGAYEQYF.

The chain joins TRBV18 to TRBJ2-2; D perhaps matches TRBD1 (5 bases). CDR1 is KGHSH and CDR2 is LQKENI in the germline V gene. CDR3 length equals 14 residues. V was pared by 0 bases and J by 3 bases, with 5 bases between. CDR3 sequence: CASSPPGDTGELFF. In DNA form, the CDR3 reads TGTGCCAGCTCACCACCAGGGGACACCGGGGAGCTGTTTTTT.

The CDR3 spells CARKLAGGLNTGELFF. The CDR3 DNA reads as TGTGCCAGAAAACTAGCGGGGGGGCTGAACACCGGGGAGCTGTTTTTT. The V and J genes are TRBV30 and TRBJ2-2, with 13 bases that match TRBD2. Germline V gives CDR1 GTSNPN, CDR2 SVGIG (reference sequence). With V trimmed by 8 bases and J by 1 base, 7 bases remained unmatched. CDR3 length equals 16 residues.

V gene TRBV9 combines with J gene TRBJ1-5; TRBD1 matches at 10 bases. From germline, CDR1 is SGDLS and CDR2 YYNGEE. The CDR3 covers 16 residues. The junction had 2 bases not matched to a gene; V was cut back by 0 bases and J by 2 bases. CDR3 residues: CASSVDGTGGNQPQHF. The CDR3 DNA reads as TGTGCCAGCAGCGTAGATGGGACAGGGGGCAATCAGCCCCAGCATTTT.

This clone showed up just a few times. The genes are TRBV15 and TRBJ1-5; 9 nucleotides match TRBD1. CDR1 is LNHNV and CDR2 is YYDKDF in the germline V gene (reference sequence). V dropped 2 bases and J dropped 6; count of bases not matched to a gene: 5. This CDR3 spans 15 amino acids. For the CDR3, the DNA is TGTGCCACCAGCAGACTACAGGGGGCCGCTCAGCCCCAGCATTTT. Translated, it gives CATSRLQGAAQPQHF.

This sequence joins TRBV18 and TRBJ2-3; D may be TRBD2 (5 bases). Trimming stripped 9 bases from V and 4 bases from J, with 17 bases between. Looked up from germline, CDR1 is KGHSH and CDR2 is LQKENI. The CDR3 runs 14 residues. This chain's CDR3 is CASSTAPGADTQYF. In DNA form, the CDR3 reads TGTGCCAGTTCCACGGCACCCGGGGCAGATACGCAGTATTTT.